Measured by frequency, the clone carrying this T cell receptor beta chain is medium-sized. The antigen remains unidentified. Libraries for TCR beta were constructed using UMI-labeled 5' RACE. TCRdb reprocessed the 5' RACE reads, keeping one entry per CDR3 protein, no DNA. Its listing shows around 9,600 distinct CDR3 sequences. This sample is drawn from a study of human CD8 memory T cell subsets. The study, taken as a whole, reports: Effector memory cells lacked the similarly high diversity that stem-like memory and precursor exhausted T cells had.

The TPEX subset meant dysfunctional early memory CD8+ cells, CCR7+ PD-1+ TIGIT+. This TCR was sampled from a human donor in good health. The specimen sequenced was CD8+ T cells from PBMCs.

The CDR3 reads CASSYASSDPFYNEQFF. The chain combines TRBV6-2 or TRBV6-3 with TRBJ2-1; TCRdb picks TRBD2, but there is no DNA to check that call. This CDR3 region has 17 residues. Germline-derived CDR1 and CDR2 are MNHEY and SVGEGT.